This paragraph reports one T cell receptor beta chain. Its antigen is as yet unknown. The sample comes from a study of OX40 agonist ivuxolimab in advanced cancers. Study information: Antecedent anti-PD-1, anti-PD-L1 or anti-CTLA-4 therapy was permissible, with roughly 40% having received some. Points from the study as a whole: Clones of CD4+ and CD8+ blood T cells grew by week 6 at doses of 0.1 to 3.0 mg/kg. Partial responders dosed at 0.1-3.0 mg/kg displayed clonal expansion ranking among the lowest.

The table came from immunoSEQ multiplex PCR; TCRdb's copy has only in-frame clones and leaves some out. The sample shows under 70,000 clones, around 91% of them seen only once. A history of autoimmune disease or systemic immunosuppression excluded patients. The germline V gene encodes CDR1 SEHNR and CDR2 FQNEAQ (reference sequence). J lost 4 bases, V lost 5 bases, and 11 bases had no gene match. The CDR3 sequence is 17 residues long. The chain is built from TRBV7-9 and TRBJ2-3, with TRBD1 identical over 11 bases. The specimen comprised CD4+ or CD8+ T cells sorted from blood, sampled in a trial of the OX40 agonist ivuxolimab. The TCR sequence derives from an adult with an advanced solid tumor such as melanoma, head and neck, liver or kidney cancer. The CDR3 sequence is CASSILKGQGVADTQYF. The CDR3 bases are TGTGCCAGCAGCATACTAAAGGGACAGGGGGTGGCAGATACGCAGTATTTT.